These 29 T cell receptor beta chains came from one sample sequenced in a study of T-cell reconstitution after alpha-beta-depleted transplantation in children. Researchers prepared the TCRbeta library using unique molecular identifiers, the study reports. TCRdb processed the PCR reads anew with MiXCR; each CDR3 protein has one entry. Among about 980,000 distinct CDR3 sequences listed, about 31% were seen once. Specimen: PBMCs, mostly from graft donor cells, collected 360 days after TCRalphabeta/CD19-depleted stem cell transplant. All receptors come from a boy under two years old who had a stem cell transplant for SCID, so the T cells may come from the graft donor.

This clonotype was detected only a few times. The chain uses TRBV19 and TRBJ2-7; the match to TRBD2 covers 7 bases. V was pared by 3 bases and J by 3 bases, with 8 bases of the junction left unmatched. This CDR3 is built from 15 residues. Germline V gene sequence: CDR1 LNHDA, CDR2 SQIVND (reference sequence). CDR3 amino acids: CASSIGGGGYYEQYF. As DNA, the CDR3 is TGTGCCAGTAGTATCGGTGGGGGGGGATACTACGAGCAGTACTTC.

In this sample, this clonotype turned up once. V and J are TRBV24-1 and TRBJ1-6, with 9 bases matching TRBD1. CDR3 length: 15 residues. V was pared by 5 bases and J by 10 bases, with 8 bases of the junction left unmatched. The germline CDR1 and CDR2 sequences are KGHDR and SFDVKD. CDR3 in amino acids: CATSGTGTGFSPLHF. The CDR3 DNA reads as TGTGCCACCAGTGGAACAGGGACAGGGTTCTCACCCCTCCACTTT.

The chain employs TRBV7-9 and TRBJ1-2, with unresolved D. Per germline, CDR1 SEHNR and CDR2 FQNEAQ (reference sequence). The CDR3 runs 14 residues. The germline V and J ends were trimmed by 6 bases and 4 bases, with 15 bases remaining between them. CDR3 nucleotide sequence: TGTGCCAGCAGTCCGATTATGGGAAGCTATGGCTACACCTTC. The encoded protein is CASSPIMGSYGYTF.

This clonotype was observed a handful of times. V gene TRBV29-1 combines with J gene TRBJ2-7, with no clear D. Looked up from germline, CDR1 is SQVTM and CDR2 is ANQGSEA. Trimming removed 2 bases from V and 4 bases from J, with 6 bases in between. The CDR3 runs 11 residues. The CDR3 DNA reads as TGCAGCGTTGAACGGGCTTACGAGCAGTACTTC. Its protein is CSVERAYEQYF.

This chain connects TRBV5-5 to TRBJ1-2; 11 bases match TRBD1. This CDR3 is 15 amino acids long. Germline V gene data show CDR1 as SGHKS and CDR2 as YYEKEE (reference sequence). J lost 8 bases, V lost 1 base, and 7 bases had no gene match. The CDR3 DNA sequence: TGTGCCAGCAGCTTGACCGGACAGGGGGCGGACGGCTACACCTTC. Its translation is CASSLTGQGADGYTF.

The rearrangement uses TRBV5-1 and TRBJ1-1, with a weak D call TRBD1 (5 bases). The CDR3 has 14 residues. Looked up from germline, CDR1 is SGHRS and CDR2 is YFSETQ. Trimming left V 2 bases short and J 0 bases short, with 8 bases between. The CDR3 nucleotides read TGCGCCAGCAGCTTACAGGCCATGAACACTGAAGCTTTCTTT. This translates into CASSLQAMNTEAFF.

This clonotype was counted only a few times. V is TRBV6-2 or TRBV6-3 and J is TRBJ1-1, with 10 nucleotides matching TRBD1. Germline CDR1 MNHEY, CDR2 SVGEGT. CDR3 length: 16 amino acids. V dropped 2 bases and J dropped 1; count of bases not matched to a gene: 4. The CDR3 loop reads CASSYKTGGANTEAFF. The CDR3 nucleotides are TGTGCCAGCAGTTACAAGACAGGGGGCGCGAACACTGAAGCTTTCTTT.

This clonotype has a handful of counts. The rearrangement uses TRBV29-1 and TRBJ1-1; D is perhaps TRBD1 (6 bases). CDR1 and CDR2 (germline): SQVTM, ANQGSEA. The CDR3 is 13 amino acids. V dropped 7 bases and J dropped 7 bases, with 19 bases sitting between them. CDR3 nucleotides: TGCAGCGGCCTCACAGGGTGGGAGGGTGAAGCTTTCTTT. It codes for CSGLTGWEGEAFF.

The CDR3, as DNA: TGTGCCAGCAGCACGCGCTCCGGGACAGGGGGCCACGAGCAGTACTTC. It specifies CASSTRSGTGGHEQYF. The chain is built from TRBV7-9 and TRBJ2-7, with TRBD1 identical over 12 bases. Germline values: CDR1 SEHNR, CDR2 FQNEAQ (reference sequence). V lost 5 bases to trimming and J lost 5 bases; unmatched junction nucleotides: 10. The CDR3 runs to 16 residues.

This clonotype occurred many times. Here the CDR3 reads CASSLRGNQPQHF. The CDR3 DNA reads as TGTGCCAGCAGTTTAAGGGGCAATCAGCCCCAGCATTTT. V is TRBV12-3 or TRBV12-4 and J is TRBJ1-5; no reliable D call. CDR3 length: 13 amino acids. V was pared by 2 bases and J by 2 bases, with 4 bases between.

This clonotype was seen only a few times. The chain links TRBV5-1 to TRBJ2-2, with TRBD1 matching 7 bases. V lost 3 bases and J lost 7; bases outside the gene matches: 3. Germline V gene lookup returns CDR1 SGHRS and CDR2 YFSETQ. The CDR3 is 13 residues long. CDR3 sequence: CASSSDRHGELFF. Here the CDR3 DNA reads TGCGCCAGCAGCTCGGACAGGCACGGGGAGCTGTTTTTT.

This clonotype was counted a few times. The CDR3 region has the DNA TGCAGTGCTAGCACGGGATACCAACGGACTGAAGCTTTCTTT. Translated, it gives CSASTGYQRTEAFF. The V gene is TRBV20-1, the J gene TRBJ1-1; no clear D. The length of the CDR3 is 14 residues. Between the trimmed V and J ends, which lost 3 bases and 5 bases, there was a span of 16 bases. Germline CDR1 and CDR2: DFQATT and SNEGSKA (reference sequence).

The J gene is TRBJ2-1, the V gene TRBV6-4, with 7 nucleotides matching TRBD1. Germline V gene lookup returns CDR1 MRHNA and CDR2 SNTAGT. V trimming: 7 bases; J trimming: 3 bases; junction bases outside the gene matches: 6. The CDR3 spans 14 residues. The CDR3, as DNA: TGTGCCAGCAAACGACAGGGTGACTACAATGAGCAGTTCTTC. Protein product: CASKRQGDYNEQFF.

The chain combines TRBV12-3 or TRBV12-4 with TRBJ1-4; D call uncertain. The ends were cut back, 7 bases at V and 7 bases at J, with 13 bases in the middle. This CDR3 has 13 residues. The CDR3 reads CASTSSYGEKLFF. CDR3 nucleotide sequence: TGTGCCAGCACGAGTAGTTACGGTGAAAAACTGTTTTTT.

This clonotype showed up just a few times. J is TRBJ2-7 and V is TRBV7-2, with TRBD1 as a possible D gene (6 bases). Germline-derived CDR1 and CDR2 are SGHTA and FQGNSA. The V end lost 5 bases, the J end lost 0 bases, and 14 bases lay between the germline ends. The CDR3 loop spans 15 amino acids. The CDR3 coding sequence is TGTGCCAGCAGCACGCCCGGGACACTCTCCTACGAGCAGTACTTC. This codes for CASSTPGTLSYEQYF.

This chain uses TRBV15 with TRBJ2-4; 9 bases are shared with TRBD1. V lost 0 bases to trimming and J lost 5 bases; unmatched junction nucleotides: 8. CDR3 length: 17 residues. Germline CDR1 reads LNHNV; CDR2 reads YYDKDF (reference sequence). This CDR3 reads CATSRDGTGKGENIQYF. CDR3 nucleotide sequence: TGTGCCACCAGCAGAGATGGGACAGGGAAAGGGGAAAACATTCAGTACTTC.

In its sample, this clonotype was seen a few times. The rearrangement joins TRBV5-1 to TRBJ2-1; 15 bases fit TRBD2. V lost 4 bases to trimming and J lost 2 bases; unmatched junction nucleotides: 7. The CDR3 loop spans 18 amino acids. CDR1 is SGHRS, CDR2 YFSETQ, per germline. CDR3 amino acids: CASSTRTSGGVPYNEQFF. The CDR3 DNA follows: TGCGCCAGCAGCACCAGGACTAGCGGGGGGGTTCCCTACAATGAGCAGTTCTTC. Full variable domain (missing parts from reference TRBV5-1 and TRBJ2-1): KAGVTQTPRYLIKTRGQQVTLSCSPISGHRSVSWYQQTPGQGLQFLFEYFSETQRNKGNFPGRFSGRQFSNSRSEMNVSTLELGDSALYLCASSTRTSGGVPYNEQFFGPGTRLTVL.

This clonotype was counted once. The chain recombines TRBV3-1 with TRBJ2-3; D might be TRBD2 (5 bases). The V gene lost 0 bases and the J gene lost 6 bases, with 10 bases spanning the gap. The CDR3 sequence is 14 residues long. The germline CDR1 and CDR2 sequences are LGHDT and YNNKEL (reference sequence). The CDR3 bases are TGTGCCAGCAGCCAAGATAAGAGGGCGGATACGCAGTATTTT. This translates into CASSQDKRADTQYF.

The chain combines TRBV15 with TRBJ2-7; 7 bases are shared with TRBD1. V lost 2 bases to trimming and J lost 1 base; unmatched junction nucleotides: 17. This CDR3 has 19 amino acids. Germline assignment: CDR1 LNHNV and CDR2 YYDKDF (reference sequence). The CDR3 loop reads CATSRSTNYRGPTSYEQYF. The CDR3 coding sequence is TGTGCCACCAGCAGATCGACTAACTACAGGGGCCCCACGTCCTACGAGCAGTACTTC.

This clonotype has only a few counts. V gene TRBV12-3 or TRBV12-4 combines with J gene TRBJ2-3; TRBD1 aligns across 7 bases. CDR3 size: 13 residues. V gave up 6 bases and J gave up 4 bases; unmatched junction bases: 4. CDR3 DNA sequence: TGTGCCAGCAGCACCGGGACAGCAGATACGCAGTATTTT. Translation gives CASSTGTADTQYF.

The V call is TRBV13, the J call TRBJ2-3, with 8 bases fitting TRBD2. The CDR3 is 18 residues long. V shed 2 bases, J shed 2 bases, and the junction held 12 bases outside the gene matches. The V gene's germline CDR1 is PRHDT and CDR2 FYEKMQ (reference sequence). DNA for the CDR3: TGTGCCAGCAGCTTAAATGTAGGAGGCGGGGGGCCCACAGATACGCAGTATTTT. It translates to CASSLNVGGGGPTDTQYF.

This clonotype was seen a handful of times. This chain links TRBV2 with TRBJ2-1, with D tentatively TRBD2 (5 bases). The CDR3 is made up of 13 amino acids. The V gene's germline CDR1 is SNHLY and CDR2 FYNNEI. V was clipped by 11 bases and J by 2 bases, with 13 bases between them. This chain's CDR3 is CAAEGFTYNEQFF. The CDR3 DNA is TGTGCCGCAGAGGGTTTCACCTACAATGAGCAGTTCTTC.

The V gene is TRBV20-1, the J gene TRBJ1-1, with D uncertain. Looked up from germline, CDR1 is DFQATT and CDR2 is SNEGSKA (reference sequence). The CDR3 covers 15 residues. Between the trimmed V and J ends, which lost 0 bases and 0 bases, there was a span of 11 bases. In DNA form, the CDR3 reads TGCAGTGCTAGAGATCCAGGTCACATGAACACTGAAGCTTTCTTT. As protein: CSARDPGHMNTEAFF.

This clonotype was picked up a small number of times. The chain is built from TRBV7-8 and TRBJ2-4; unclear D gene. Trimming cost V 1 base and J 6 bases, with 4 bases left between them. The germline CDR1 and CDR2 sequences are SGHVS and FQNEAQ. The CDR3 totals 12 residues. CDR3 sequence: CASSLDLNIQYF. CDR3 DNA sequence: TGTGCCAGCAGCTTAGACCTAAACATTCAGTACTTC. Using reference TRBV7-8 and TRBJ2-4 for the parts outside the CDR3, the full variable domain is GAGVSQSPRYKVAKRGQDVALRCDPISGHVSLFWYQQALGQGPEFLTYFQNEAQLDKSGLPSDRFFAERPEGSVSTLKIQRTQQEDSAVYLCASSLDLNIQYFGAGTRLSVL.

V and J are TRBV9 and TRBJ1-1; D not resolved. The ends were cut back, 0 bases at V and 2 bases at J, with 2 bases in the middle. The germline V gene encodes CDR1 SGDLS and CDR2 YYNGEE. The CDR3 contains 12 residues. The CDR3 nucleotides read TGTGCCAGCAGCGTAGACAACACTGAAGCTTTCTTT. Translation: CASSVDNTEAFF.

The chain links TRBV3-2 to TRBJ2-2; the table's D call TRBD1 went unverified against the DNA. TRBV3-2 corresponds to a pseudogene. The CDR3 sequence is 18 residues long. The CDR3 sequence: CASSLFQTGAANTGELFF. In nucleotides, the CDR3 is TGTGCCAGCAGCCTTTTCCAAACAGGGGCGGCGAACACCGGGGAGCTGTTTTTT.

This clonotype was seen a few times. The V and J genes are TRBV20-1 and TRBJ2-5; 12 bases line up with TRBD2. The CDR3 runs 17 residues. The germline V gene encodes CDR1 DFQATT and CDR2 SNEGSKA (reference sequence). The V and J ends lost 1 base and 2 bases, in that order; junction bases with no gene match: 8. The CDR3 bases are TGCAGTGCTAGAGGTCCACCGGGACTAGCGGGTCAAGAGACCCAGTACTTC. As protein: CSARGPPGLAGQETQYF.

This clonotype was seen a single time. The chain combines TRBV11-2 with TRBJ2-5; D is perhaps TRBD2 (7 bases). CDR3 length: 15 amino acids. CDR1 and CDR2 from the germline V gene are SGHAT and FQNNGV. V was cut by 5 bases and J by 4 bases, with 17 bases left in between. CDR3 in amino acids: CASSTHLRGGETQYF. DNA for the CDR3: TGTGCCAGCAGCACGCACCTAAGGGGGGGAGAGACCCAGTACTTC. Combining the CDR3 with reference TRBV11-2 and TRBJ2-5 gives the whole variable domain EAGVAQSPRYKIIEKRQSVAFWCNPISGHATLYWYQQILGQGPKLLIQFQNNGVVDDSQLPKDRFSAERLKGVDSTLKIQPAKLEDSAVYLCASSTHLRGGETQYFGPGTRLLVL.

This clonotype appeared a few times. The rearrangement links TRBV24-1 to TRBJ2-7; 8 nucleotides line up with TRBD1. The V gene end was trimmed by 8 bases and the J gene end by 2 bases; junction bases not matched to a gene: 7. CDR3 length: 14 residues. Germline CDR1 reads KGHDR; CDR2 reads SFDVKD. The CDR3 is CATNQGAGAYEQYF. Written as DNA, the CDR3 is TGTGCCACCAACCAGGGGGCAGGGGCCTACGAGCAGTACTTC.